This T cell receptor (beta chain) originates from a study of cytomegalovirus exposure and HLA in healthy donors. The J segment lost 3 bases and the V segment lost 6 bases, leaving 4 bases of the junction unmatched. This CDR3 is 15 amino acids long. Germline V gene lookup returns CDR1 WSHSY and CDR2 SAAADI. Researchers ran the PCR with 60 Vbeta and 13 Jbeta primers. Some clones are missing from TCRdb's copy, which holds only in-frame ones; the method was immunoSEQ multiplex PCR. Altogether 110,000 to 150,000 clones are present, roughly 80% being singletons, with the ten largest covering around 4.5%. Sequences were obtained from PBMCs. The J gene is TRBJ2-3, the V gene TRBV10-2, with TRBD2 identical over 12 bases. This TCR was recovered from a woman between 40 and 50 years old in good health and CMV-seropositive. The CDR3 region has the DNA TGCGCCAGCAGCCAGACTAGCGGGAGTACAGATACGCAGTATTTT. Amino acids: CASSQTSGSTDTQYF.